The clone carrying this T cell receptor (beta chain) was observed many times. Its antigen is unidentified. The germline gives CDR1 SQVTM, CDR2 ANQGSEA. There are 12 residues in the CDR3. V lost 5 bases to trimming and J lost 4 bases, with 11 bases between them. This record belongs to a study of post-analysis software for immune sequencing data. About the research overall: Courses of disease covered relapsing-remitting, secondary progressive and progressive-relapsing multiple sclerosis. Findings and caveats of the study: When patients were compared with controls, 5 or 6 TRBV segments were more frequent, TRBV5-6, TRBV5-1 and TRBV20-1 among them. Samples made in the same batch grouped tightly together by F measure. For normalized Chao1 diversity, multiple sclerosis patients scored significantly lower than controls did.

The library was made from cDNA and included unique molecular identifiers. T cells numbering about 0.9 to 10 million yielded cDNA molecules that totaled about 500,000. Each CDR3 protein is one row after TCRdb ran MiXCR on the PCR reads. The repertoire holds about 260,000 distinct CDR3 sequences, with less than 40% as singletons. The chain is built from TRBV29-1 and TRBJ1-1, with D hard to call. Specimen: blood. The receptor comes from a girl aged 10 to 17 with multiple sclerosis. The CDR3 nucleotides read TGCAGCGTTTCCGACCCCTTCACTGAAGCTTTCTTT. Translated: CSVSDPFTEAFF. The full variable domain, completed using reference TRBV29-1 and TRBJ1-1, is SAVISQKPSRDICQRGTSLTIQCQVDSQVTMMFWYRQQPGQSLTLIATANQGSEATYESGFVIDKFPISRPNLTFSTLTVSNMSPEDSSIYLCSVSDPFTEAFFGQGTRLTVV.